This TCR beta chain was recorded in a study of blood T cell repertoires in COVID-19. Study at large: Acute-phase and convalescent COVID-19 samples originated in the United States, Italy and Spain. T cells, B-cell-depleted T cells, or PBMCs provided the cDNA or gDNA that served as material.

Germline V gene sequence: CDR1 SGHAT, CDR2 FQNNGV. Germline trimming cut 1 base from V and 4 bases from J; bases unmatched to any gene: 10. This CDR3 has 17 residues. Original processing notes: Estimates of nucleated cell counts were drawn from the amplification of reference gene primers. Clones were sequenced by immunoSEQ multiplex PCR, and TCRdb holds only the in-frame ones, with some missing. From that table come the V and J calls and clone size; the DNA was used to work out D and trimming. The repertoire holds some 100,000 clones, about 88% seen once, with less than 6.5% in the top ten. This clone appeared a single time.

The J gene is TRBJ2-7, the V gene TRBV11-2, with TRBD1 matching 10 bases. This TCR was recovered from a woman aged 80 or over with active COVID-19. Sequenced: peripheral blood. The CDR3 here is CASSLGVGGQGFYEQYF. The CDR3 DNA is TGTGCCAGCAGCTTAGGGGTCGGGGGACAGGGGTTTTACGAGCAGTACTTC.